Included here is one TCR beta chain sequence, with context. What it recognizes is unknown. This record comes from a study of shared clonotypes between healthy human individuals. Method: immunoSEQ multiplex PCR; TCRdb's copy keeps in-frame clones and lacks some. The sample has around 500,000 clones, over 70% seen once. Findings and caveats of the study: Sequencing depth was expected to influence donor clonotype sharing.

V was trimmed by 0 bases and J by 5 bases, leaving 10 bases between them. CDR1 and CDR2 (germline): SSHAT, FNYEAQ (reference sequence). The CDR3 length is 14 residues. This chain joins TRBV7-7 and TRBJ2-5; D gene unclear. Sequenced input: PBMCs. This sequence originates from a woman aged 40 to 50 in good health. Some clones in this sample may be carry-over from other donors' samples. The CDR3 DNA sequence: TGTGCCAGCAGCTTAGCAGGGATTGGGGAGACCCAGTACTTC. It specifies CASSLAGIGETQYF.